The sequence of this T cell receptor beta chain was determined in a study of cytomegalovirus exposure and HLA in healthy donors. The study's findings and limits: Productive status was seen about 87% or about 30% of the time for most TCR beta V segments in an earlier analysis. When a later analysis compared HLA-associated TCR beta chains with equally common others, the HLA-associated chains turned out to be more clonally expanded and to have lower generation probabilities. Rare sequences made up most TCRs, while some public TCRs were found in many donors.

The study ran its PCR with 60 Vbeta and 13 Jbeta primers. The method was immunoSEQ multiplex PCR; TCRdb's version includes in-frame clones alone and lacks a portion of them. This repertoire includes around 53,000 clones. Points on this clone: What it binds is unknown. The sample carries other DNA sequences with the same CDR3.

Germline V CDR1 and CDR2: MDHEN, SYDVKM. V gave up 2 bases and J gave up 0 bases; unmatched junction bases: 2. The length of the CDR3 is 15 residues. The sequence was collected from a woman in her twenties or thirties in good health and CMV-seropositive. This chain connects TRBV28 to TRBJ2-3, with TRBD2 identical over 7 bases. Sequencing used PBMCs. CDR3 sequence (DNA): TGTGCCAGCAGTTTAGATAGCGGGAGCACAGATACGCAGTATTTT. It translates to CASSLDSGSTDTQYF.